This entry features one T cell receptor (beta chain) sequence. Its cognate antigen is unknown. This sample was taken from a study of T cells after yellow fever vaccination. In making TCR cDNA, 5'RACE template switching added a universal primer site and UMIs to it. Using its own MiXCR run on the 5' RACE reads, TCRdb lists one record per CDR3 protein. The sample shows over 300,000 distinct CDR3 sequences, over 4% of them seen only once. The V and J ends lost 4 bases and 2 bases respectively, with 14 bases between them. CDR1 and CDR2 from the germline V gene are SQVTM and ANQGSEA. The length of the CDR3 is 14 residues. Study findings and constraints: Post-booster repertoires again held most primary-vaccination clones (just under 97% CD4, around 90% CD8).

The input for sequencing was PBMCs, taken 5 days after the yellow fever booster vaccination. This TCR derives from a man between 18 and 35 years old who received the YFV17D yellow fever vaccine. V and J are TRBV29-1 and TRBJ2-5; tentatively, D is TRBD2 (5 bases). CDR3 sequence reads: CSVAVGSVQETQYF. The CDR3, as DNA: TGCAGCGTTGCTGTGGGGAGCGTTCAAGAGACCCAGTACTTC.